Sequencing of this T cell receptor beta chain was carried out in a study of cytomegalovirus exposure and HLA in healthy donors. Primers: 60 Vbeta forward and 13 Jbeta reverse. Sequencing was performed with immunoSEQ multiplex PCR; in TCRdb, only in-frame clones are kept and a portion is missing. The top ten clones hold about 0.8% of a sample with roughly 100,000 clones, over 70% of them seen once. This TCR was recovered from a boy between 10 and 17 years old in good health and CMV-seronegative. Sequencing was carried out using PBMCs.

This CDR3 reads CASSLGANEKLFF. CDR3 nucleotide sequence: TGTGCCAGCAGCCTCGGAGCTAATGAAAAACTGTTTTTT. This chain connects TRBV7-2 to TRBJ1-4, with unresolved D. The length of the CDR3 is 13 residues. Germline V lookup: CDR1 SGHTA, CDR2 FQGNSA. The germline V and J ends were trimmed by 5 bases and 3 bases, with 7 bases remaining between them.